These 30 T cell receptor beta chains came from one sample sequenced in a study of blood T cells in healthy people across ages. Sample-barcoded 5' priming and a J-beta primer mix drove a second PCR of 7 to 11 cycles. One entry per CDR3 protein results from TCRdb running MiXCR on the 5' RACE reads. The repertoire includes about 500,000 distinct CDR3 sequences, 24% of them detected once, and roughly 9.4% sits in the top ten. The same sample was also studied in work on T cells of mothers and their children.

The sample comprised blood. These receptors were collected from a boy younger than 18 in good health.

This chain joins TRBV4-3 and TRBJ2-4, with a weak D call TRBD2 (5 bases). Germline V gives CDR1 LGHNA, CDR2 YSLEER. The V end lost 6 bases, the J end lost 6 bases, and 9 bases lay between the germline ends. This CDR3 comprises 12 residues. In nucleotides, the CDR3 is TGCGCCAGCAGAAGTGAGGGAAACATTCAGTACTTC. Amino acid sequence: CASRSEGNIQYF.

This clonotype has more than one count but fewer than ten. The V and J genes are TRBV9 and TRBJ2-5; no clear D gene. The better agreement between TRBJ2-7 and the DNA end casts doubt on the J call. Germline lookup yields CDR1 SGDLS and CDR2 YYNGEE. There are 15 residues in the CDR3. The CDR3 reads CASSPRPGEGYEQYF. CDR3 in DNA: TGTGCCAGCAGCCCCCGGCCAGGAGAAGGCTACGAGCAGTACTTC.

The chain is built from TRBV4-1 and TRBJ2-7; 13 positions match TRBD2. Looked up from germline, CDR1 is MGHRA and CDR2 is YSYEKL. V trimming: 6 bases; J trimming: 4 bases; junction bases outside the gene matches: 6. The CDR3 consists of 15 residues. CDR3 sequence (DNA): TGCGCCAGCAGTCAACCGGGACTAGCGGGGTACGAGCAGTACTTC. This gives the protein CASSQPGLAGYEQYF.

This clonotype was observed a few times. This sequence joins TRBV6-2 or TRBV6-3 and TRBJ2-5, with 16 bases matching TRBD2. V gave up 8 bases and J gave up 5 bases; unmatched junction bases: 5. The CDR3 is made up of 15 amino acids. In germline, CDR1 is MNHEY, CDR2 SVGEGT. The DNA for the CDR3 is TGTGCCAGCGTATCGGGACTAGCGGGAGGGGAGACCCAGTACTTC. Translated, it gives CASVSGLAGGETQYF.

This rearrangement joins TRBV28 to TRBJ2-7; D possibly corresponds to TRBD2 (5 bases). Germline lookup yields CDR1 MDHEN and CDR2 SYDVKM. The CDR3 runs 14 residues. Trimming took 1 base from V and 2 from J, leaving 9 bases between them. The CDR3 spells CASSLLDFPYEQYF. The CDR3 coding sequence is TGTGCCAGCAGTTTATTGGACTTTCCCTACGAGCAGTACTTC.

V and J are TRBV27 and TRBJ2-7, with a tentative D call TRBD2 (7 bases). V lost 6 bases, J lost 6 bases, and 18 bases lay in between. The CDR3 extends over 14 amino acids. Germline V gene sequence: CDR1 MNHEY, CDR2 SMNVEV (reference sequence). CDR3 coding DNA: TGTGCCAGCAGCCAAACCGGGGGCGGGGGCGAGCAGTACTTC. Protein sequence: CASSQTGGGGEQYF.

The rearrangement uses TRBV25-1 and TRBJ2-6, with 7 nucleotides matching TRBD1. The CDR3 runs to 22 residues. Germline trimming cut 2 bases from V and 0 bases from J; bases unmatched to any gene: 19. CDR1 and CDR2 (germline): MGHDK, SYGVNS. Here the CDR3 DNA reads TGTGCCAGCAGTGAAAACAGGCAGGGGGAATTCAATCCAGACTCTGGGGCCAACGTCCTGACTTTC. Translating it yields CASSENRQGEFNPDSGANVLTF.

The CDR3 reads CASSRQGGSEKLFF. The CDR3 coding sequence is TGTGCCAGCAGTCGACAGGGAGGGAGTGAAAAACTGTTTTTT. This chain joins TRBV12-3 or TRBV12-4 and TRBJ1-4, with TRBD1 matching over 7 bases. V gave up 5 bases and J gave up 7 bases; unmatched junction bases: 7. The CDR3 covers 14 residues.

The rearrangement joins TRBV5-1 to TRBJ2-5; a weak D match, TRBD1 (5 bases). The J call may be in error: the DNA end matches TRBJ2-7 better. CDR1 SGHRS and CDR2 YFSETQ come from the germline V gene. The CDR3 length is 15 residues. CDR3 region: CASSPQGIGSYEQYF. The CDR3 DNA is TGCGCCAGCAGCCCGCAGGGTATCGGCTCCTACGAGCAGTACTTC.

This clonotype was recorded at least ten times. This chain uses TRBV28 with TRBJ1-2, with 7 bases fitting TRBD1. The CDR3 runs 15 residues. V lost 8 bases to trimming and J lost 4 bases; unmatched junction nucleotides: 13. Germline CDR1 reads MDHEN; CDR2 reads SYDVKM. CDR3: CASASKVGTAYGYTF. In DNA, the CDR3 is TGTGCCAGCGCCTCTAAGGTCGGGACAGCCTATGGCTACACCTTC.

This clonotype has a handful of counts. This chain links TRBV7-2 with TRBJ1-1, with D possibly matching TRBD1 (5 bases). This CDR3 has 17 amino acids. V shed 8 bases and J shed 2 bases, with 24 bases lying between them. Looked up from germline, CDR1 is SGHTA and CDR2 is FQGNSA. The CDR3 DNA sequence: TGTGCCAGCTTAGTCAGTCGGGCTCCGGGACTAAACACTGAAGCTTTCTTT. This encodes CASLVSRAPGLNTEAFF.

The V gene is TRBV9, the J gene TRBJ2-7; 12 bases map to TRBD2. Losses at the gene ends were 3 bases for V and 7 bases for J; bases not matched to a gene: 11. In germline, CDR1 is SGDLS, CDR2 YYNGEE. The CDR3 consists of 16 residues. DNA of the CDR3: TGTGCCAGCAGCGCCGGGACTAGCGGGTCCTGGGGGGAGCAGTACTTC. It specifies CASSAGTSGSWGEQYF.

This clonotype was detected only a few times. This rearrangement joins TRBV29-1 to TRBJ2-3; 12 positions agree with TRBD2. Germline trimming cut 5 bases from V and 4 bases from J; bases unmatched to any gene: 7. Germline V gene sequence: CDR1 SQVTM, CDR2 ANQGSEA. The CDR3 is 15 residues long. Written as DNA, the CDR3 is TGCAGCGTTCAACTGACTAGCGGGAGTGCAGATACGCAGTATTTT. Translating it yields CSVQLTSGSADTQYF.

The chain recombines TRBV28 with TRBJ2-7; a weak D match, TRBD1 (6 bases). Between the trimmed V and J ends, which lost 3 bases and 0 bases, there was a span of 12 bases. From germline, CDR1 is MDHEN and CDR2 SYDVKM. CDR3 length: 15 residues. CDR3 sequence reads: CASSLYRDTSYEQYF. The DNA for the CDR3 is TGTGCCAGCAGTTTGTACAGGGACACCTCCTACGAGCAGTACTTC.

This clonotype was seen more than once but under ten times. The chain uses TRBV12-3 or TRBV12-4 and TRBJ2-1, with 9 bases lining up with TRBD2. With 3 bases clipped from V and 8 bases from J, the junction kept 5 bases outside the gene matches. CDR3 size: 14 residues. The CDR3 reads CASSFGLATDEQFF. CDR3 DNA sequence: TGTGCCAGCAGTTTCGGACTAGCGACCGATGAGCAGTTCTTC.

This clonotype was seen many times. The gene calls are TRBV28 and TRBJ2-1; perhaps TRBD2 as D (5 bases). The better agreement between TRBJ2-7 and the DNA end casts doubt on the J call. This CDR3 region has 12 residues. Per germline, CDR1 MDHEN and CDR2 SYDVKM. This chain's CDR3 is CASSGLSYEQYF. The CDR3 DNA reads TGTGCCAGCTCGGGGTTATCCTACGAGCAGTACTTC.

This clonotype was detected a few times. The genes are TRBV20-1 and TRBJ2-7; tentative D call: TRBD1 (6 bases). This CDR3 contains 15 residues. The V and J ends lost 2 bases and 2 bases respectively, with 16 bases between them. Germline V gene lookup returns CDR1 DFQATT and CDR2 SNEGSKA (reference sequence). The CDR3 is CSARQIGDIAYEQYF. The CDR3, as DNA: TGCAGTGCTAGACAAATCGGGGACATAGCCTACGAGCAGTACTTC.

The rearrangement joins TRBV5-5 to TRBJ1-2; TRBD1 might be the D (5 bases). Germline assignment: CDR1 SGHKS and CDR2 YYEKEE (reference sequence). The CDR3 is 15 amino acids. V gave up 7 bases and J gave up 1 base, with 17 bases separating them. CDR3 DNA sequence: TGTGCCAGCTTACCTTGGGACGGAAATAACTATGGCTACACCTTC. As protein: CASLPWDGNNYGYTF.

CDR3 bases: TGCGCCAGCAGCCCGGGAACAGGTAGAGAAAATTCACCCCTCCACTTT. It codes for CASSPGTGRENSPLHF. The V gene is TRBV5-1, the J gene TRBJ1-6, with D possibly matching TRBD1 (5 bases). With 4 bases removed from V and 7 bases from J, the gap between germline ends came to 18 bases. The germline V gene encodes CDR1 SGHRS and CDR2 YFSETQ. The CDR3 has 16 amino acids. The whole variable domain, remainder taken from reference TRBV5-1 and TRBJ1-6, is KAGVTQTPRYLIKTRGQQVTLSCSPISGHRSVSWYQQTPGQGLQFLFEYFSETQRNKGNFPGRFSGRQFSNSRSEMNVSTLELGDSALYLCASSPGTGRENSPLHFGNGTRLTVT.

The CDR3 DNA reads TGTGCCAGCAGCACGACAGGGGGACTCTTATCTTACTATGGCTACACCTTC. Protein: CASSTTGGLLSYYGYTF. This chain connects TRBV7-9 to TRBJ1-2, with 9 nucleotides matching TRBD1. After removal of 5 bases from V and 3 bases from J, the junction contained 13 bases not matched to a gene. CDR1 and CDR2 from the germline V gene are SEHNR and FQNEAQ (reference sequence). This CDR3 spans 17 amino acids.

For the CDR3, the DNA is TGTGCCAGCAGTGAAATGGGGGGAACGCAAGAGACCCAGTACTTC. The encoded protein is CASSEMGGTQETQYF. The gene calls are TRBV7-3 and TRBJ2-5; the D gene is possibly TRBD2 (6 bases). V lost 6 bases, J lost 2 bases, and 16 bases lay in between. The CDR3 spans 15 residues. Germline CDR1 and CDR2: SGHTA and FQGTGA. Full variable domain (outside the CDR3, taken from reference TRBV7-3 and TRBJ2-5): GAGVSQTPSNKVTEKGKYVELRCDPISGHTALYWYRQSLGQGPEFLIYFQGTGAADDSGLPNDRFFAVRPEGSVSTLKIQRTERGDSAVYLCASSEMGGTQETQYFGPGTRLLVL.

In this sample, this clonotype turned up a few times. V is TRBV7-2 and J is TRBJ2-2; 7 bases agree with TRBD2. The CDR3 contains 15 residues. CDR1 SGHTA and CDR2 FQGNSA come from the germline V gene. The V gene end was trimmed by 5 bases and the J gene end by 4 bases; junction bases not matched to a gene: 7. The CDR3 bases are TGTGCCAGCAGCCCAGCGGGGCTAGTCACCGGGGAGCTGTTTTTT. It specifies CASSPAGLVTGELFF. The whole variable domain, filled in from reference TRBV7-2 and TRBJ2-2, reads GAGVSQSPSNKVTEKGKDVELRCDPISGHTALYWYRQSLGQGLEFLIYFQGNSAPDKSGLPSDRFSAERTGGSVSTLTIQRTQQEDSAVYLCASSPAGLVTGELFFGEGSRLTVL.

There are a few counts of this clonotype. This rearrangement joins TRBV7-2 to TRBJ2-3, with D possibly TRBD2 on 6 matching bases. Germline CDR1 and CDR2: SGHTA and FQGNSA. CDR3 length: 16 amino acids. Trimming left V 1 base short and J 1 base short, with 12 bases between. The CDR3 loop is CASSLVGGAGTDTQYF. The CDR3 DNA reads as TGTGCCAGCAGCTTAGTAGGCGGGGCAGGCACAGATACGCAGTATTTT.

There are a few counts of this clonotype. This chain connects TRBV12-3 or TRBV12-4 to TRBJ1-4, with TRBD1 as a possible D gene (5 bases). V lost 4 bases to trimming and J lost 6 bases, with 15 bases between them. This CDR3 has 15 amino acids. CDR3 in DNA: TGTGCCAGCAGTTCCCGGGACTCCTTGGATGAAAAACTGTTTTTT. Translating it yields CASSSRDSLDEKLFF.

V usage is TRBV7-9 and J usage is TRBJ2-1; 9 bases are shared with TRBD2. In germline, CDR1 is SEHNR, CDR2 FQNEAQ (reference sequence). This CDR3 contains 16 residues. After removal of 2 bases from V and 5 bases from J, the junction contained 7 bases not matched to a gene. Here the CDR3 DNA reads TGTGCCAGCAGCTTACGTTTGACTAGCGGCCACAATGAGCAGTTCTTC. It encodes CASSLRLTSGHNEQFF.

The chain has TRBV28 and TRBJ2-5; no firm D call. The length of the CDR3 is 14 residues. Germline V gene sequence: CDR1 MDHEN, CDR2 SYDVKM. Trimming removed 6 bases at V and 1 base at J, with 12 bases between. The CDR3 DNA follows: TGTGCCAGCAGCCAGAGTCGTTCCCAAGAGACCCAGTACTTC. It yields the protein CASSQSRSQETQYF.

This clonotype has at least ten counts. The chain uses TRBV28 and TRBJ1-3; 9 bases match TRBD1. This CDR3 is built from 15 residues. The V gene's germline CDR1 is MDHEN and CDR2 SYDVKM. V shed 4 bases and J 5 bases; nucleotides not matched to a gene: 6. Written as DNA, the CDR3 is TGTGCCAGCAGTTCGACGGGACAGGGCAGAAACACCATATATTTT. Protein product: CASSSTGQGRNTIYF.

This clonotype was observed many times. The genes are TRBV7-2 and TRBJ1-2; possibly TRBD1 for D (6 bases). V was clipped by 1 base and J by 7 bases, with 13 bases between them. CDR3 length: 14 residues. The germline V gene encodes CDR1 SGHTA and CDR2 FQGNSA. CDR3 amino acids: CASSLGGGTRGYTF. CDR3 bases: TGTGCCAGCAGCTTAGGAGGAGGGACACGTGGCTACACCTTC.

This clonotype was counted between two and nine times. The V call is TRBV20-1, the J call TRBJ2-4, with a tentative D call TRBD1 (6 bases). The ends were cut back, 3 bases at V and 1 base at J, with 16 bases in the middle. CDR1 is DFQATT and CDR2 is SNEGSKA in the germline V gene (reference sequence). The length of the CDR3 is 16 residues. DNA of the CDR3: TGCAGTGCTAGGCAGGGGTTTTTGCTTGCCAAAAACATTCAGTACTTC. This encodes CSARQGFLLAKNIQYF.

The chain links TRBV6-5 to TRBJ2-2; D remains unclear. V was trimmed by 0 bases and J by 6 bases, leaving 5 bases between them. The CDR3 runs 13 residues. Germline V gene data show CDR1 as MNHEY and CDR2 as SVGAGI. CDR3 amino acids: CASSYSGSGELFF. The DNA for the CDR3 is TGTGCCAGCAGTTACTCGGGTTCCGGGGAGCTGTTTTTT.